A selection of T cell receptor beta chains follows, all from one sample in a study of OX40 agonist ivuxolimab in advanced cancers. Assay used: immunoSEQ multiplex PCR; TCRdb lists only in-frame clones, some missing. The table records tens of thousands of clones, over 90% of them present only once. The sample in question was CD4+ or CD8+ T cells sorted from blood, obtained in a trial of the OX40 agonist ivuxolimab. These receptors were obtained from an adult with an advanced solid tumor such as melanoma, head and neck, liver or kidney cancer. Each CDR3 is given with its conserved first and last residue. The D gene is left open where the match is weak. Size is stated for part of the rows, as once, few or many counts, or as a class when the clone is expanded.

v_call	clone_size	j_call	d_call	cdr3_nt	cdr3_aa
TRBV6-6	NA	TRBJ2-5	NA	TGTGCCAGCAGTTACGGAAGATCGAGGTACCAAGAGACCCAGTACTTC	CASSYGRSRYQETQYF
TRBV11-2	NA	TRBJ1-3	NA	TGTGCCAGCAGCTGGGGGCGAAGGTCTCCTGGAAACACCATATATTTT	CASSWGRRSPGNTIYF
TRBV6-5	NA	TRBJ1-4	NA	TGTGCCAGCAGGAGATCGCAAGGACGGGGGACAAAACTGTTTTTT	CASRRSQGRGTKLFF
TRBV5-4	NA	TRBJ2-5	TRBD2	TGTGCCAGCAGCTTGAAAACACTAGCGGGAAAAGAGACCCAGTACTTC	CASSLKTLAGKETQYF
TRBV6-1	NA	TRBJ1-5	NA	TGTGCCAGCTTTACAGGGATTAGCAATCAGCCCCAGCATTTT	CASFTGISNQPQHF
TRBV6-1	NA	TRBJ1-5	NA	TGTGCCAGCAGCCGGGAACCCAGAGCTGATCAGCCCCAGCATTTT	CASSREPRADQPQHF
TRBV11-2	NA	TRBJ2-2	NA	TGTGCCAGCAGCTTATATCGGGGCTGGAACACCGGGGAGCTGTTTTTT	CASSLYRGWNTGELFF
TRBV6-1	NA	TRBJ1-4	NA	TGTGCCAGCAGTACAGTCTGGGCAACTAATGAAAAACTGTTTTTT	CASSTVWATNEKLFF
TRBV19	NA	TRBJ1-5	TRBD1	TGTGCCAGTAGTACTCACAGGGGGCGGGGACAGCCCCAGCATTTT	CASSTHRGRGQPQHF
TRBV5-1	NA	TRBJ2-1	TRBD1	TGCGCTAGCAAGGGGGCTTACTACAATGAGCAGTTCTTC	CASKGAYYNEQFF
TRBV16	NA	TRBJ2-7	NA	TGTGCCAGCAGCCAATTACAAGCCTACGAGCAGTACTTC	CASSQLQAYEQYF
TRBV2	NA	TRBJ2-5	NA	TGTGCCAGCAGTGAAACGGAATCGGGGACCCAGTACTTC	CASSETESGTQYF
TRBV5-6	NA	TRBJ2-7	NA	TGTGCCAGCAGCTTGGCCAAGGTGAACCTTTTTTCCGAGCAGTACTTC	CASSLAKVNLFSEQYF
TRBV28	NA	TRBJ2-1	TRBD2	TGTGCCACCAGCCTCCGGGGTCTAGCGGGAGGCGATGAGCAGTTCTTC	CATSLRGLAGGDEQFF
TRBV18	NA	TRBJ2-3	NA	TGTGCCAGCTCTCCCAGACAGGGCACAGATACGCAGTATTTT	CASSPRQGTDTQYF
TRBV6-1	NA	TRBJ1-5	NA	TGTGCCAGCAGTCCGGACTTATATCAGCCCCAGCATTTT	CASSPDLYQPQHF
TRBV18	once	TRBJ2-7	TRBD1	TGTGCCAGCTCACCCGGGACAGGGGGTGACGAGCAGTACTTC	CASSPGTGGDEQYF
TRBV4-3	NA	TRBJ1-1	TRBD1	TGCGCCAGCAGCCAGGCCCTGACGACAGGGGCTGAAGCTTTCTTT	CASSQALTTGAEAFF
TRBV7-6	NA	TRBJ2-7	NA	TGTGCCAGCAGCTGGGGGCCGGGTAAGGACGAGCAGTACTTC	CASSWGPGKDEQYF
TRBV7-7	once	TRBJ2-5	NA	TGTGCTAGCAGCTTAAACTGGGCGGCCCAAGAGACCCAGTACTTC	CASSLNWAAQETQYF
TRBV9	NA	TRBJ1-4	TRBD1	TGTGCCAGCAGCTCGTTAACAGGGGCTAATGAAAAACTGTTTTTT	CASSSLTGANEKLFF
TRBV5-1	NA	TRBJ2-3	NA	TGCGCCAGCAGCTTGAACGCCCCGGGGGCAGATACGCAGTATTTT	CASSLNAPGADTQYF
TRBV30	NA	TRBJ1-2	TRBD1	TGTGCCTGGAGTCTGGACAGGGTGTATGGCTACACCTTC	CAWSLDRVYGYTF
TRBV14	NA	TRBJ2-7	NA	TGTGCCAGCAGCCAGCCTGATGTGGGGACCCCGGACTTC	CASSQPDVGTPDF
TRBV5-1	NA	TRBJ2-3	TRBD2	TGCGCCAGCAGCAACTTAGCGGGAGAAGATACGCAGTATTTT	CASSNLAGEDTQYF
TRBV11-2	NA	TRBJ2-3	NA	TGTGCCAGCAGCTTAGATCGGGACGGGGATACGCAGTATTTT	CASSLDRDGDTQYF
TRBV5-1	NA	TRBJ1-1	NA	TGCGCCAGCAGCCGATCGAGGGACACTGAAGCTTTCTTT	CASSRSRDTEAFF
TRBV6-1	NA	TRBJ1-2	TRBD1	TGTGCCAGCCGGCAGGGGGCCTCCTATGGCTACACCTTC	CASRQGASYGYTF
TRBV2	NA	TRBJ1-1	NA	TGTGCCAGCAGTGTAGGGGCTGGAACTGAAGCTTTCTTT	CASSVGAGTEAFF
TRBV11-2	NA	TRBJ2-5	NA	TGTGCCAGCAGCTCTGGTGGCCAAGAGACCCAGTACTTC	CASSSGGQETQYF
TRBV7-2	NA	TRBJ1-1	TRBD1	TGTGCCAGCAGCTCGTACAGGGGGGGTTTCTTT	CASSSYRGGFF
TRBV11-2	NA	TRBJ2-3	TRBD2	TGTGCCAGCAGCCCGACTAGCGGGAAAAAGTATTTT	CASSPTSGKKYF
TRBV19	few	TRBJ2-7	TRBD1	TGTGCCAGTTCGACAGGGATCGGCTACGAGCAGTACTTC	CASSTGIGYEQYF
TRBV15	NA	TRBJ2-1	NA	TGTGCCACCAGCAGAGAACCCACTGGGACCTACAATGAGCAGTTCTTC	CATSREPTGTYNEQFF
TRBV4-2	NA	TRBJ1-4	NA	TGTGCCAGCAGCCAAGGCGGTGGTGGCCCAACTAATGAAAAACTGTTTTTT	CASSQGGGGPTNEKLFF
TRBV11-3	once	TRBJ2-7	TRBD1	TGTGCCAGCAGCCCGGCACGACAGGGGGGCTACGAGCAGTACTTC	CASSPARQGGYEQYF
TRBV5-4	NA	TRBJ1-5	TRBD1	TGTGCCAGCAGCCAGGGGGGCAATCAGCCCCAGCATTTT	CASSQGGNQPQHF
TRBV10-3	NA	TRBJ2-3	NA	TGTGCCACTTCCGGGACTAGCACAGATACGCAGTATTTT	CATSGTSTDTQYF
TRBV28	NA	TRBJ1-2	NA	TGTGCCAGCAGAGCACAGGGCGGTGGGCATGGCTACACCTTC	CASRAQGGGHGYTF
TRBV19	NA	TRBJ2-3	NA	TGTGCCAGTAGTATCGGGGGCTTGGTGGATACGCAGTATTTT	CASSIGGLVDTQYF
TRBV7-3	NA	TRBJ2-5	TRBD2	TGTGCCAGCAGCTCAGCGGGAGGGCAAGAGACCCAGTACTTC	CASSSAGGQETQYF
TRBV7-8	NA	TRBJ2-7	NA	TGTGCCAGCAGCTTAGTGGACGGTCCTTCCTACGAGCAGTACTTC	CASSLVDGPSYEQYF
TRBV14	few	TRBJ1-4	NA	TGTGCCAGCAGCCAGGAGGCCGGGTCGGGTGAAAAACTGTTTTTT	CASSQEAGSGEKLFF
TRBV28	NA	TRBJ1-6	TRBD1	TGTGCCAGCCTGGGACAGTTTAATTCACCCCTCCACTTT	CASLGQFNSPLHF
TRBV11-3	NA	TRBJ2-3	NA	TGTGCCAGCAGCCTCGCCCCTGCGACAGCACTTACGCAGTATTTT	CASSLAPATALTQYF
TRBV18	NA	TRBJ1-4	NA	TGTGCCAGCTCACCGGTCGGATCGAATGAAAAACTGTTTTTT	CASSPVGSNEKLFF
TRBV30	NA	TRBJ2-1	TRBD1	TGTGCCTGGAGCCAGGGACAGACTCGATACAATGAGCAGTTCTTC	CAWSQGQTRYNEQFF
TRBV5-1	NA	TRBJ2-3	NA	TGCGCCAGCAGCTTGGCAGGCGGAACAGATACGCAGTATTTT	CASSLAGGTDTQYF
TRBV7-8	medium-sized	TRBJ1-2	NA	TGTGCCAGCAGCTTACAGGGGAGCTATGGCTACACCTTC	CASSLQGSYGYTF
TRBV5-1	NA	TRBJ2-7	NA	TGCGCCAGCAGCTTGGGGATAGTTGTCGGGGGCTACTACGAGCAGTACTTC	CASSLGIVVGGYYEQYF
TRBV9	NA	TRBJ1-4	NA	TGTGCCAGCAGCGTAGGGGAATCGGAAAAACTGTTTTTT	CASSVGESEKLFF
TRBV5-5	NA	TRBJ1-5	NA	TGTGCCAGCAGCTTGTCATTTGGGGCAGGGTTGGTGAGCAATCAGCCCCAGCATTTT	CASSLSFGAGLVSNQPQHF
TRBV6-1	NA	TRBJ2-7	NA	TGTGCCAGCTTCCGGGATACCTACGAGCAGTACTTC	CASFRDTYEQYF
TRBV5-3	NA	TRBJ2-3	NA	TGTGCCAGAAGCTTGTCTACAGCAAACACAGATACGCAGTATTTT	CARSLSTANTDTQYF